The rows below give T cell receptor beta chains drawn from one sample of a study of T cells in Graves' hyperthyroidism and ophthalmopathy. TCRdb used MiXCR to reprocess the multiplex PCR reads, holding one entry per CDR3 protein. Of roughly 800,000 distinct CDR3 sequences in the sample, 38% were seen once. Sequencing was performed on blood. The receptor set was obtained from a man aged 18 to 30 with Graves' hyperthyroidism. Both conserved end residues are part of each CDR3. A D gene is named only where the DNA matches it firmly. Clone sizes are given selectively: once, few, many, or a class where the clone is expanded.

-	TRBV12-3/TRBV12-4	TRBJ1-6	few	CASSSLRGSNSPLHF	TGTGCCAGCAGTTCTCTCCGGGGTTCAAATTCACCCCTCCACTTT
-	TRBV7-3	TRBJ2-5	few	CASSQDLTGQETQYF	TGCGCCAGCAGCCAAGATTTGACAGGACAAGAGACCCAGTACTTC
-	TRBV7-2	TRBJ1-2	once	CASSLEGRVGGYTF	TGTGCCAGCAGCTTAGAAGGCAGGGTCGGCGGCTACACCTTC
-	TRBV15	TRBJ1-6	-	CATSRVYNRVVYSPLHF	TGTGCCACCAGCAGAGTTTATAACAGGGTAGTTTATTCACCCCTCCACTTT
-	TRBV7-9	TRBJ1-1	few	CASSLEPAVTEAFF	TGTGCCAGCAGCTTAGAACCGGCGGTCACTGAAGCTTTCTTT
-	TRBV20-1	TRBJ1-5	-	CSARDLDPYSNQPQHF	TGCAGTGCTAGAGATCTGGATCCTTATAGCAATCAGCCCCAGCATTTT
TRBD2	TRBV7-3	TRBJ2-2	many	CASSPGLAGGELFF	TGTGCCAGCAGCCCGGGACTAGCGGGCGGGGAGCTGTTTTTT
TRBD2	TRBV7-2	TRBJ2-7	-	CASSLGLAGQGKQYF	TGTGCCAGCAGCTTAGGCCTAGCGGGTCAGGGGAAGCAGTACTTC
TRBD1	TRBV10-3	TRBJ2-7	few	CARRGTGGTYEQYF	TGTGCCAGACGTGGGACAGGGGGCACCTACGAGCAGTACTTC
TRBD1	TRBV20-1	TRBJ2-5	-	CSARTGVEETQYF	TGCAGTGCCCGGACAGGGGTGGAGGAGACCCAGTACTTC
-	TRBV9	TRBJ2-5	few	CASSLRAAKQETQYF	TGTGCCAGCAGCCTGAGAGCGGCTAAACAAGAGACCCAGTACTTC
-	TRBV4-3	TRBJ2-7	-	CASSQDPQGIEQYF	TGCGCCAGCAGCCAAGATCCGCAGGGTATTGAGCAGTACTTC
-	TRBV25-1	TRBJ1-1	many	CASRQGLGRAFF	TGTGCCAGCAGACAGGGATTGGGGAGGGCTTTCTTT
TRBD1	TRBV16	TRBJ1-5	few	CASSPLGQGANQPQHF	TGTGCCAGCAGCCCTCTAGGGCAGGGGGCGAATCAGCCCCAGCATTTT
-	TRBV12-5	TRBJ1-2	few	CASSGEGIGGYTF	TGTGCTAGTTCGGGCGAGGGTATAGGTGGCTACACCTTC
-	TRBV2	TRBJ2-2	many	CASSDSPGELFF	TGTGCCAGCAGTGACAGCCCAGGGGAGCTGTTTTTT
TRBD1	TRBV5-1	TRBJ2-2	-	CASSGGQGSDTGELFF	TGCGCCAGCAGCGGTGGACAGGGGAGCGACACCGGGGAGCTGTTTTTT
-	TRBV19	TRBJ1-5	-	CASSSYGDQPQHF	TGTGCCAGCAGTTCATACGGGGATCAGCCCCAGCATTTT
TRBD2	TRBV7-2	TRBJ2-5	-	CASSPSGISREETQYF	TGTGCCAGCAGCCCTAGCGGGATTTCGCGTGAAGAGACCCAGTACTTC
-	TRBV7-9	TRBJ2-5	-	CASSSGTPYQETQYF	TGTGCCAGCAGTTCCGGGACGCCGTACCAAGAGACCCAGTACTTC
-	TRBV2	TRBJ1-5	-	CASSPTGAWPNQPQHF	TGTGCCAGCAGTCCGACGGGCGCTTGGCCTAATCAGCCCCAGCATTTT
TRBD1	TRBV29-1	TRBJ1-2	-	CSVATGTDYGYTF	TGCAGCGTTGCCACCGGGACAGACTATGGCTACACCTTC
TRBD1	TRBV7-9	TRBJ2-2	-	CASSLQGQGAAGELFF	TGTGCCAGCAGCTTACAGGGACAGGGTGCGGCCGGGGAGCTGTTTTTT
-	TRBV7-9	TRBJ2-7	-	CASSFGGIGEQYF	TGTGCCAGCAGCTTTGGGGGGATTGGTGAGCAGTACTTC
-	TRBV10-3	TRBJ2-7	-	CAISDGRRTGTYEQYF	TGTGCCATCAGTGACGGCAGACGAACCGGGACCTACGAGCAGTACTTC